Detailed here is one TCR beta chain. Its antigen is not known. The sample belongs to a study of beta chain features in type 1 diabetes. Study-level findings and limits: VDJ junctions from type 1 diabetes patients carried fewer insertions and larger deletions. In every one of the four CD4+ subsets, TCRB CDR3s were moderately but significantly shorter in Type 1 diabetes patients.

CDR3 size: 16 residues. Trimming removed 5 bases at V and 8 bases at J, with 24 bases between. In germline, CDR1 is SEHNR, CDR2 FQNEAQ (reference sequence). CD4+ naive, central memory, regulatory and stem cell-like memory cells were sorted via CD45RO/CCR7/CD25/CD127/CD95/CD27. Expressed TCRB transcripts were sequenced because the entire RNA isolate underwent reverse transcription. Read counts averaged roughly 3.7 million for samples of naive, central memory and regulatory T cells. Some clones are missing from TCRdb's copy, which holds only in-frame ones; the method was immunoSEQ multiplex PCR. The sample contains about 400,000 clones, roughly 12% of which appear only once.

The chain joins TRBV7-9 to TRBJ1-2; weak D call: TRBD1 (6 bases). The sequence was obtained from a woman in her late teens or twenties with type 1 diabetes. The sample consisted of naive CD4+ T cells from blood. The CDR3 DNA reads TGTGCCAGCAGCGAGGATCGGGACACCCCTGGGGACGGCTACACCTTC. Amino acid sequence: CASSEDRDTPGDGYTF. Full variable domain (outside the CDR3, taken from reference TRBV7-9 and TRBJ1-2): DTGVSQNPRHKITKRGQNVTFRCDPISEHNRLYWYRQTLGQGPEFLTYFQNEAQLEKSRLLSDRFSAERPKGSFSTLEIQRTEQGDSAMYLCASSEDRDTPGDGYTFGSGTRLTVV.